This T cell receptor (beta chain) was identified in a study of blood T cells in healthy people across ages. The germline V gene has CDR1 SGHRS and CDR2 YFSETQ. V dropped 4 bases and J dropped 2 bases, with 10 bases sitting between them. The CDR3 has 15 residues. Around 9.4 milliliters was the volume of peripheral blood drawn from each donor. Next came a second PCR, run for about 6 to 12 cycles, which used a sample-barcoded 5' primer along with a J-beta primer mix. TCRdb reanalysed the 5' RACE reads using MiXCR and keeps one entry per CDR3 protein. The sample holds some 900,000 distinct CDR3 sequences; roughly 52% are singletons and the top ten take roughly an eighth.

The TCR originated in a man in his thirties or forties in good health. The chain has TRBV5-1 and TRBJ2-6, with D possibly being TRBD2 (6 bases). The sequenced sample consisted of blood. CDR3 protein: CASSPGSPGANVLTF. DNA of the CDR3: TGCGCCAGCAGCCCCGGGAGTCCTGGGGCCAACGTCCTGACTTTC.